This TCR beta chain appears in the sequencing data of a study of blood T cells in healthy people across ages. Broader study findings: From one million sequenced T cells, diversity estimates were lower bounds.

A second PCR, run for about 6 to 12 cycles, used a sample-barcoded 5' primer plus a J-beta primer mix. TCRdb analysed the 5' RACE reads with MiXCR anew, one entry per CDR3 protein. The table records about 640,000 distinct CDR3 sequences, roughly 43% of them present only once. A minimum of 7 million PBMCs was isolated per sample. This clonotype was seen repeatedly, ten times or more. No antigen is known for it. Germline V CDR1 and CDR2: SQVTM, ANQGSEA. CDR3 length equals 12 residues. The ends were cut back, 0 bases at V and 6 bases at J, with 8 bases in the middle. The chain joins TRBV29-1 to TRBJ2-5; perhaps TRBD1 as D (6 bases). Material: blood. This clonotype originated in a man of 80 years or more in good health. The CDR3 region is CSVEEGGQTQYF. The CDR3 nucleotides read TGCAGCGTTGAAGAAGGGGGACAGACCCAGTACTTC.